The clone carrying this TCR beta chain was found a few times. Its antigen remains unknown. Trimming shortened V by 5 bases and J by 0 bases, and 8 bases separated the two germline ends. Looked up from germline, CDR1 is LGHDT and CDR2 is YNNKEL (reference sequence). The length of the CDR3 is 15 residues. This specimen comes from a study of blood T cells in healthy people across ages. Whole-study context: Through template switching, about one barcoded beta molecule was captured per two T cells, as measured in model experiments.

The use of a sample-barcoded 5' primer and a J-beta primer mix characterized a second PCR of roughly 6 to 11 cycles. In TCRdb, the 5' RACE reads were re-called with MiXCR into one record per CDR3 protein. The table lists around 1,600,000 distinct CDR3 sequences, approximately 39% of them singletons. Study outcomes and limitations: Any changes in expanded clonotypes were possibly confounded, as donor CMV status remained unknown.

Per-sample PBMC isolation yielded at least 6 million cells. The V gene is TRBV3-1, the J gene TRBJ2-6, with a weak D call TRBD2 (5 bases). Input material: blood. The sequence was collected from a woman aged 18-29 years in good health. The CDR3 nucleotides read TGTGCCAGCAGCAGAGGGATCTCTGGGGCCAACGTCCTGACTTTC. The encoded protein is CASSRGISGANVLTF.